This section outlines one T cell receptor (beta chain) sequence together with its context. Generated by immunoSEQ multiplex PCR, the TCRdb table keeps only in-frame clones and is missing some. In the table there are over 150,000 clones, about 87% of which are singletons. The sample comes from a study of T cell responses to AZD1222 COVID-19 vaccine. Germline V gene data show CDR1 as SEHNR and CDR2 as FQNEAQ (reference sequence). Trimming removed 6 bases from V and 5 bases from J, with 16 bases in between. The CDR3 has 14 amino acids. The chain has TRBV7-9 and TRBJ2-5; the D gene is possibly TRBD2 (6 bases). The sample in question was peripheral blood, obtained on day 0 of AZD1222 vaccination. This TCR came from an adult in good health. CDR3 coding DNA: TGTGCCAGCAGTTCGACCGAAGGAGGGGAGACCCAGTACTTC. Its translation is CASSSTEGGETQYF.